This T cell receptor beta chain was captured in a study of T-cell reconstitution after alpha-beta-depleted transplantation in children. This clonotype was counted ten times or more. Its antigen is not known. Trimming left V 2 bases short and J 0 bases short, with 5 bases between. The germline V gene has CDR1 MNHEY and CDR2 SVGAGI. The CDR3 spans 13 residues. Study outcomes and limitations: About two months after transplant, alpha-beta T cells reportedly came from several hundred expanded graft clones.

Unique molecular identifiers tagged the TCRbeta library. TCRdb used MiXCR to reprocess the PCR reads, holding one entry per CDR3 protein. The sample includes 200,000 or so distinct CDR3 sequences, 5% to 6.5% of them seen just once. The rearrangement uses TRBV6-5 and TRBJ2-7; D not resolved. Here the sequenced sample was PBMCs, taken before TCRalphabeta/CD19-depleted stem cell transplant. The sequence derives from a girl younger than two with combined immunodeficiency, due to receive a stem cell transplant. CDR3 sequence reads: CASSYEASYEQYF. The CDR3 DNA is TGTGCCAGCAGTTACGAAGCCTCCTACGAGCAGTACTTC.